The clone carrying this T cell receptor (beta chain) was picked up one time. The antigen is not known. Method: immunoSEQ multiplex PCR; TCRdb's copy keeps in-frame clones and lacks some. Of over 95,000 clones in the sample, roughly nine tenths are singletons; the top ten hold 0.25% to 0.35%. This sample was taken from a study of OX40 agonist ivuxolimab in advanced cancers. At the level of the study: Treatment of patients was with ivuxolimab, an agonistic anti-OX40 (CD134) antibody.

Blood got drawn at baseline, again on cycle 4 day 1, and then on cycle 7 day 1. Study findings and constraints: CD8+ T cells showed, on average, more clonal expansion than CD4+ cells. In the expanded peripheral T cells, antigen specificity was never determined.

CDR3 length: 16 residues. Germline-derived CDR1 and CDR2 are SGHNT and YYREEE (reference sequence). V was clipped by 4 bases and J by 6 bases, with 22 bases between them. The V and J genes are TRBV5-4 and TRBJ1-2, with D possibly matching TRBD1 (5 bases). The input for sequencing was CD4+ or CD8+ T cells sorted from blood, taken in a trial of the OX40 agonist ivuxolimab. The TCR sequence derives from an adult with an advanced solid tumor such as melanoma, head and neck, liver or kidney cancer. DNA for the CDR3: TGTGCCAGCAGCGGACAAAGCTCAGGGAAAAGAGATGGCTACACCTTC. Protein: CASSGQSSGKRDGYTF.